Shown below are 5 T cell receptor beta chains from a single sample sequenced in a study of PD-1 blockade in classical Hodgkin lymphoma. Described time point: cycle 4 day 1 (C4D1), after less than 7 weeks of nivolumab. All patients relapsed after autologous stem cell transplantation, and brentuximab vedotin exposure varied. TCRdb's table, derived via immunoSEQ multiplex PCR, lists solely in-frame clones and lacks some. The sample has approximately 61,000 clones, 87% seen once; the top ten hold roughly 8.8%. The specimen was peripheral blood mononuclear cells (PBMCs), collected before the fourth cycle of nivolumab. The receptors come from a human donor with classical Hodgkin lymphoma.

The chain has TRBV14 and TRBJ2-2; D is possibly TRBD2 (5 bases). The CDR3 runs 13 residues. Germline lookup yields CDR1 SGHDN and CDR2 FVKESK. The ends were cut back, 5 bases at V and 7 bases at J, with 11 bases in the middle. CDR3: CASSLSGSGELFF. The CDR3 DNA follows: TGTGCCAGCAGCTTAAGTGGGAGCGGGGAGCTGTTTTTT.

This chain connects TRBV5-4 to TRBJ2-3; 8 nucleotides agree with TRBD2. Trimming removed 4 bases from V and 3 bases from J; junction bases left unmatched: 1. Germline CDR1 reads SGHNT; CDR2 reads YYREEE (reference sequence). This CDR3 comprises 13 residues. CDR3 region: CASSPGGTDTQYF. The CDR3 bases are TGTGCCAGCAGCCCGGGGGGGACAGATACGCAGTATTTT.

The rearrangement links TRBV10-2 to TRBJ1-5; tentatively, D is TRBD1 (6 bases). Trimming removed 2 bases from V and 6 bases from J, with 29 bases in between. Germline V gives CDR1 WSHSY, CDR2 SAAADI. This CDR3 spans 20 amino acids. The CDR3 coding sequence is TGCGCCAGCAGTGAGACCGAACGTGAACAGGGCGGAATAAGGGGTCAGCCCCAGCATTTT. This codes for CASSETEREQGGIRGQPQHF.

The V gene is TRBV28, the J gene TRBJ2-1; D uncertain. This CDR3 is 10 amino acids long. The V gene's germline CDR1 is MDHEN and CDR2 SYDVKM. Trimming took off 10 bases at V and 6 bases at J, with 7 bases between the two ends. CDR3 nucleotide sequence: TGTGCCACCCGGGCCAATGAGCAGTTCTTC. It encodes CATRANEQFF.

V gene TRBV5-1 combines with J gene TRBJ2-5; 8 bases match TRBD2. After removal of 4 bases from V and 4 bases from J, the junction contained 9 bases not matched to a gene. This CDR3 spans 15 amino acids. The V gene's germline CDR1 is SGHRS and CDR2 YFSETQ. CDR3 DNA sequence: TGCGCCAGCAGCCCAATTAGCGGGGCCGCAGAGACCCAGTACTTC. Protein product: CASSPISGAAETQYF.